This T cell receptor (beta chain) was captured by sequencing in a study of response to subunit inactivated influenza vaccine (dated by TCRdb to the late 2010s). About the study as a whole: To follow how T cells responded to a trivalent subunit inactivated influenza vaccine, the researchers relied on deep quantitative profiling of the T cell receptor repertoire. The study at large found these results: The authors suggested that each seasonal influenza vaccination may recruit only a limited number of new T cells.

Library preparation was by RT-PCR. Data came from an Illumina HiSeq 2500. TCRdb ran its own pipeline on the public reads, namely fastp trimming at Q25 and MiXCR clone calling, and kept in-frame beta chains. Rows merge per CDR3 protein into single entries with the most common DNA and genes. The sample table contains 700,000 to 800,000 distinct CDR3 sequences; only one count was recorded for under 20% of them. Approximately 11% of the sample belongs to the ten largest clones. A remark on this clonotype: Its antigen remains unidentified. A junction end diverges from the germline sequence, so it may reflect a read error.

The CDR3 runs 16 amino acids, cysteine and phenylalanine included. Of the read, only the CDR3 DNA is kept; its 48 bases are in frame from base 1. The V and J segments used are TRBV12-3 or TRBV12-4 and TRBJ1-1; a stretch of 10 junction bases matches TRBD1. The source is a man aged 50-59 years who received an inactivated influenza vaccine. Donor details come from another sample of the same person, matched by shared clones. The specimen was PBMCs from blood, collected 5 days after vaccination. This receptor carries the CDR3 CSSTGLGQGLPKRAFF. The DNA sequence is given as TGTTCCAGCACCGGACTGGGACAGGGGCTTCCCAAGCGAGCTTTCTTT.